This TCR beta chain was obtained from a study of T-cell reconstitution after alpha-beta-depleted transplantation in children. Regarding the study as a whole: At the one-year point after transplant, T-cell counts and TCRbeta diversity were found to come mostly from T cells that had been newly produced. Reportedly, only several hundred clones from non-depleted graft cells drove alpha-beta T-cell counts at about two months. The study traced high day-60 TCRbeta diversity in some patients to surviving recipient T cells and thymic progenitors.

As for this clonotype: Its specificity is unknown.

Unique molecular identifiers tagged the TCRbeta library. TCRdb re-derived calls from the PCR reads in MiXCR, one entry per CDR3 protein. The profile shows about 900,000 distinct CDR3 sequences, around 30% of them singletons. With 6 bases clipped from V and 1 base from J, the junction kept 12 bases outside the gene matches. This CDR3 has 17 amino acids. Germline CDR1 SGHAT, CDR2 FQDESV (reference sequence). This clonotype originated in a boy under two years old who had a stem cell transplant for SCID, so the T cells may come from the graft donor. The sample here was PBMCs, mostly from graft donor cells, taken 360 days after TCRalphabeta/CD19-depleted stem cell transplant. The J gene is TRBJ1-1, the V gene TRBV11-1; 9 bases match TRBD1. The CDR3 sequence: CASRHPGQGPGNTEAFF. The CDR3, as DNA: TGTGCCAGCAGGCACCCGGGACAGGGCCCAGGGAACACTGAAGCTTTCTTT.